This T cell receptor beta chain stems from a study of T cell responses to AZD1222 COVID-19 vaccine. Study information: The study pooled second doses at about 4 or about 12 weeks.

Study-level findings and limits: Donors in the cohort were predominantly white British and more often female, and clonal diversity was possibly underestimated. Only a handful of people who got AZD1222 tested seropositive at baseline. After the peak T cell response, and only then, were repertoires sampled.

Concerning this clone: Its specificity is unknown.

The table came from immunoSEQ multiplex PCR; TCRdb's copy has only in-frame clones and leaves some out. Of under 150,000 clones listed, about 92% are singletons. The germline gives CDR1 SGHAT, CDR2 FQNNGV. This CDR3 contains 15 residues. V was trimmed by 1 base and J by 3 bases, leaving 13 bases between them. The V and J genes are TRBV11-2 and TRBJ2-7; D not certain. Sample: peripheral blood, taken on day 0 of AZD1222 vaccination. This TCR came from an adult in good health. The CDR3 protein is CASSLGVGTDYEQYF. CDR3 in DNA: TGTGCCAGCAGCTTAGGGGTGGGCACCGACTACGAGCAGTACTTC.